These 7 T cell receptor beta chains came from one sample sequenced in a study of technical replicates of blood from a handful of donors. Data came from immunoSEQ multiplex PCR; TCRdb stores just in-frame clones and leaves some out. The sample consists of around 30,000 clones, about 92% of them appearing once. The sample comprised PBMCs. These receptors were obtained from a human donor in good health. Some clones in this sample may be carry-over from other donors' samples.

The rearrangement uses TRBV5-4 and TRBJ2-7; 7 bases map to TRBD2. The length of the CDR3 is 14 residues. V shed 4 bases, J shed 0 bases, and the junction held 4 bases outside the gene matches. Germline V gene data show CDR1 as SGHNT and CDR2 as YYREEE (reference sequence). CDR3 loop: CASSGAGRSYEQYF. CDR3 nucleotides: TGTGCCAGCAGCGGAGCGGGGCGCTCCTACGAGCAGTACTTC. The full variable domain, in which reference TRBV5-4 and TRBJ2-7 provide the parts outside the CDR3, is ETGVTQSPTHLIKTRGQQVTLRCSSQSGHNTVSWYQQALGQGPQFIFQYYREEENGRGNFPPRFSGLQFPNYSSELNVNALELDDSALYLCASSGAGRSYEQYFGPGTRLTVT.

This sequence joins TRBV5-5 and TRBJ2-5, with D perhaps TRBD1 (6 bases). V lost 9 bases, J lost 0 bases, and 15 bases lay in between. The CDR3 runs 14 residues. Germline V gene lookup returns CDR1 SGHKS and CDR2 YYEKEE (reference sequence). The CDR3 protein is CATKPGTNQETQYF. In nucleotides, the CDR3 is TGTGCCACGAAACCGGGGACAAACCAAGAGACCCAGTACTTC.

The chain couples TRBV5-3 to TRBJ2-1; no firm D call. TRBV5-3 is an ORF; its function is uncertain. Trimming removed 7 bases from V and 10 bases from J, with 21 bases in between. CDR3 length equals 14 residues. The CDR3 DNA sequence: TGTGCCAGACTACCGGTAGCTCCTTTTTACGAGCAGTTCTTC. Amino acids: CARLPVAPFYEQFF.

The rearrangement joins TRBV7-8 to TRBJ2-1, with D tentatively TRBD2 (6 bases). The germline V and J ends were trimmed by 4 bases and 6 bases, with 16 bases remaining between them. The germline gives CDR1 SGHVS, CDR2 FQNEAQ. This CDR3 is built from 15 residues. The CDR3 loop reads CASSSQQEGSNEQFF. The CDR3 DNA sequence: TGTGCCAGCAGCTCCCAGCAGGAGGGTAGCAATGAGCAGTTCTTC.

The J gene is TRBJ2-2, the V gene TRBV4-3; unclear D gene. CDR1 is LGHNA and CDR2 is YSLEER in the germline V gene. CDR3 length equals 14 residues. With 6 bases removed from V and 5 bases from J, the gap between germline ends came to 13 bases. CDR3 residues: CASRPMVWTGELFF. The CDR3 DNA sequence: TGCGCCAGCAGACCTATGGTTTGGACCGGGGAGCTGTTTTTT.

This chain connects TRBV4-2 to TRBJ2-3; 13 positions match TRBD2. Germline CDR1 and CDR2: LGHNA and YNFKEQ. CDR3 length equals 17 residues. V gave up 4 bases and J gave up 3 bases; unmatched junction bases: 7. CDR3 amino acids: CASSPNGLAGETDTQYF. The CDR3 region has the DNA TGTGCCAGCAGCCCGAACGGACTAGCGGGAGAAACAGATACGCAGTATTTT.

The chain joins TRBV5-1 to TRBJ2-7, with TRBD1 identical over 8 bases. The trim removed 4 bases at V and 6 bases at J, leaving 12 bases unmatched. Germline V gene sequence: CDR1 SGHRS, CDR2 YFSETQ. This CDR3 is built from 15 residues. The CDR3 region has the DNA TGCGCCAGCAGCAGTTCGACAGGGGCATACGCCGAGCAGTACTTC. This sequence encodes CASSSSTGAYAEQYF.